This TCR beta chain comes out of a study of blood T cells in healthy people across ages. There are 15 residues in the CDR3. CDR1 is SQVTM, CDR2 ANQGSEA, per germline. Alongside a J-beta primer mix, a sample-barcoded 5' primer served in a second PCR lasting 7 to 11 cycles. Each CDR3 protein gets one entry after TCRdb re-called the 5' RACE reads with MiXCR. The data show approximately 1,700,000 distinct CDR3 sequences, with about 39% seen just once and about 23% held by the top ten. There are a few counts of this clonotype. The germline gene is not matched at one end of the junction; a read error may be the cause.

This clonotype was sampled from a human donor in good health. Material: blood. J is TRBJ2-2 and V is TRBV29-1; the D gene is possibly TRBD1 (5 bases). The DNA of the CDR3 is TGCAGCGTTAGCCAGGGTAGTACGAACATCGGGGAGCTGTTTTTT. It is translated as CSVSQGSTNIGELFF.